This T cell receptor beta chain appears in the sequencing data of a study of immune evolution from preneoplasia to lung adenocarcinoma. The germline V gene has CDR1 MGHRA and CDR2 YSYEKL. J gave up 4 bases and V 4 bases, and 10 bases lay outside the gene matches. There are 17 residues in the CDR3. The table came from immunoSEQ multiplex PCR; TCRdb's copy has only in-frame clones and leaves some out. The table has 10,000 or so clones, 78% seen once. This rearrangement joins TRBV4-1 to TRBJ2-7; 13 nucleotides line up with TRBD2. This clonotype was obtained from a person between 65 and 79 years old with lung adenocarcinoma. The sample comprised FFPE minimally invasive lung adenocarcinoma tissue. CDR3 nucleotide sequence: TGCGCCAGCAGCCCGGGACTAGCGGGATTAGGTGAATACGAGCAGTACTTC. It translates to CASSPGLAGLGEYEQYF.